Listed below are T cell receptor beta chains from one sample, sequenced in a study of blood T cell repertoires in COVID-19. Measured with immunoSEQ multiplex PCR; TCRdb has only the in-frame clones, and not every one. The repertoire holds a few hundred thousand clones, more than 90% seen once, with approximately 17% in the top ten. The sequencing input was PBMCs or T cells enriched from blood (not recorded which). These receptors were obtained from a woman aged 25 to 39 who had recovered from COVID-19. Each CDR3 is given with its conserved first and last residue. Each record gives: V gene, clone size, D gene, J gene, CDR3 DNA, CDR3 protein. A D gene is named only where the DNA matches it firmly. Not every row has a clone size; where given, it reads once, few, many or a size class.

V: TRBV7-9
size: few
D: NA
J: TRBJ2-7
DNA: TGTGCCAGCAGCTTAGTTCGGTCAGGGGCCTCACCCTACGAGCAGTACTTC
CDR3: CASSLVRSGASPYEQYF

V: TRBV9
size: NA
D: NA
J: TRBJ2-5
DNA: TGTGCCAGCAGCCTAACTAGAGAGACCCAGTACTTC
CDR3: CASSLTRETQYF

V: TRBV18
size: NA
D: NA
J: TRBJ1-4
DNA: TGTGCCAGCTCACCAGCCGGGACACCCGAAAAACTGTTTTTT
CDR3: CASSPAGTPEKLFF

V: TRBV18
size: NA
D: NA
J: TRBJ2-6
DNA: TGTGCCAGCTCACCACGGGGGGCTGGGGCCAACGTCCTGACTTTC
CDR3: CASSPRGAGANVLTF

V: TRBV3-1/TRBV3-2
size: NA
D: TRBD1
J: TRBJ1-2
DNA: TGTGCCAGCGGGACAGGGGTCGGCTACACCTTC
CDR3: CASGTGVGYTF

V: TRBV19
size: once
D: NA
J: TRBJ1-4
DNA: TGTGCCAGTAGTGCCACGGATGCGGATGAAAAACTGTTTTTT
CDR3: CASSATDADEKLFF

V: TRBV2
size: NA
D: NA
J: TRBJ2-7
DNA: TGTGCCAGCAACGAACTAGGGAGTCGCTACGAGCAGTACTTC
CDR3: CASNELGSRYEQYF

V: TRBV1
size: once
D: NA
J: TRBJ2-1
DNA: TGCACCAGCAGCCCCGAAGGGGGGGTTTCATTGGAGCAGTTCTTC
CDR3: CTSSPEGGVSLEQFF

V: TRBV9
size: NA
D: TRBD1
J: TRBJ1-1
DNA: TGTGCCAGCAGCGGTCAGGGGGGCGTCCCTATGAGCACTGAAGCTTTCTTT
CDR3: CASSGQGGVPMSTEAFF

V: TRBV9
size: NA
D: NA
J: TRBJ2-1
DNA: TGTGCCAGCAGCGTAGGGCCAGTCAATGAGCAGTTCTTC
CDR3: CASSVGPVNEQFF

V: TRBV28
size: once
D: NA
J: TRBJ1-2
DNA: TGTGCCAGCAGTAAACCCCTATATGAGGGAAACTATGGCTACACCTTC
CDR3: CASSKPLYEGNYGYTF

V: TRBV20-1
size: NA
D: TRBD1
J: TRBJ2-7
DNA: TGCAGTGCAAGTTCCCCCCTACAGGGGCCAAGCGAGCAGTACTTC
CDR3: CSASSPLQGPSEQYF

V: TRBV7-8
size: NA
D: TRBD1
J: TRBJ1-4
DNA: TGTGCCAGCAGCTTAGCGTATCCGGGACAGGATTCCGGGAAACTGTTTTTT
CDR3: CASSLAYPGQDSGKLFF

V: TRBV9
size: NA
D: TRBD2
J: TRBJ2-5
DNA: TGTGCCAGCAGCCGTAGGCCGAGCGGGGGCAAAGAGACCCAGTACTTC
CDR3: CASSRRPSGGKETQYF

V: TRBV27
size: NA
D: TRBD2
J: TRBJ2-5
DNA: TGTGCCAGCAGTTTTCGGGGGGGGCCTGGGACCCAGTACTTC
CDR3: CASSFRGGPGTQYF

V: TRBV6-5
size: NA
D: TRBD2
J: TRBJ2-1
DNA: TGTGCCAGCAGTTCCCGGACTAGCGGGAGAGGTCATGAGCAGTTCTTC
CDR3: CASSSRTSGRGHEQFF

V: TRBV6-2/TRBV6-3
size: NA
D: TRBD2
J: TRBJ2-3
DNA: TGTGCCAGCAGTACCAGCGGGGGGGGAGCAGATACGCAGTATTTT
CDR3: CASSTSGGGADTQYF